Below, 5 T cell receptor beta chains from the same sample are listed, as sequenced in a study of T cells expressing NK-cell markers. TCRdb reworked the 5' RACE reads into one entry per CDR3 protein, no DNA. Here the sample table reports roughly 150,000 distinct CDR3 sequences. Sequencing was carried out using blood T cells: a sorted CD56 or NKG2C T cell subset, CD4+ or CD8+ T cells, or bulk PBMC T cells (not recorded which). The receptors derive from a man aged 18 to 69 in good health.

V usage is TRBV2 and J usage is TRBJ2-3; TCRdb calls TRBD2, which cannot be checked without DNA. Germline values: CDR1 SNHLY, CDR2 FYNNEI. The CDR3 runs to 16 residues. CDR3: CASSEYAGGPTDTQYF.

The chain employs TRBV25-1 and TRBJ2-5; TCRdb's D call of TRBD1 is untestable without DNA. This CDR3 contains 15 residues. Germline V gene sequence: CDR1 MGHDK, CDR2 SYGVNS. The chain's CDR3 is CASSGPGSEGETQYF. The full variable domain, its missing parts supplied by reference TRBV25-1 and TRBJ2-5, is EADIYQTPRYLVIGTGKKITLECSQTMGHDKMYWYQQDPGMELHLIHYSYGVNSTEKGDLSSESTVSRIRTEHFPLTLESARPSHTSQYLCASSGPGSEGETQYFGPGTRLLVL.

The genes are TRBV20-1 and TRBJ2-3; the TRBD2 assignment by TCRdb is unverifiable without DNA. The CDR3 has 17 amino acids. CDR1 and CDR2 from the germline V gene are DFQATT and SNEGSKA (reference sequence). Here the CDR3 reads CSARDPGRSGSTDTQYF.

The chain links TRBV5-1 to TRBJ2-1; without DNA, the TCRdb call of TRBD1 cannot be checked. Germline-derived CDR1 and CDR2 are SGHRS and YFSETQ. This CDR3 contains 17 residues. CDR3 amino acids: CASSSGLAGVNHNEQFF.

The gene calls are TRBV4-2 and TRBJ2-7; TCRdb indicates TRBD1, and absent DNA this call remains unverified. Germline V gene sequence: CDR1 LGHNA, CDR2 YNFKEQ. CDR3 length: 18 residues. This CDR3 is CASSQDFQGDRGFNEQYF.